The 7 T cell receptor beta chains below all came from one sample that was sequenced in a study of control samples from healthy donors and cancer patients. The repertoire was sequenced with immunoSEQ multiplex PCR; TCRdb's copy has only in-frame clones and lacks some. The sample has around 100,000 clones; roughly 87% are singletons. Sequencing was performed on blood. These receptors were obtained from a woman aged 45-59 years in good health.

V and J are TRBV24-1 and TRBJ2-3; 7 positions match TRBD1. The CDR3 has 16 residues. Per germline, CDR1 KGHDR and CDR2 SFDVKD. The trim removed 0 bases at V and 3 bases at J, leaving 5 bases unmatched. For the CDR3, the DNA is TGTGCCACCAGTGATTTGCGAACAGGGGAGACAGATACGCAGTATTTT. This sequence encodes CATSDLRTGETDTQYF.

The gene calls are TRBV7-2 and TRBJ1-1; possible D gene TRBD1, 6 bases. The V end lost 6 bases, the J end lost 1 base, and 9 bases lay between the germline ends. Germline V lookup: CDR1 SGHTA, CDR2 FQGNSA. There are 13 residues in the CDR3. This chain's CDR3 is CASSPTGNTEAFF. The CDR3 bases are TGTGCCAGCAGTCCGACAGGGAACACTGAAGCTTTCTTT.

This rearrangement joins TRBV3-1 (or the pseudogene TRBV3-2) to TRBJ2-1; possible D gene TRBD2, 6 bases. V was clipped by 1 base and J by 0 bases, with 13 bases between them. Germline CDR1 reads LGHDT; CDR2 reads YNNKEL (reference sequence). The CDR3 consists of 17 residues. The CDR3 bases are TGTGCCAGCAGCCAAGTCCGGGACTTGAGCTCCTACAATGAGCAGTTCTTC. The encoded protein is CASSQVRDLSSYNEQFF.

This clone was seen a handful of times. The chain uses TRBV3-1 (or the pseudogene TRBV3-2) and TRBJ1-1, with D perhaps TRBD1 (6 bases). The CDR3 runs to 13 residues. The V end lost 2 bases, the J end lost 10 bases, and 14 bases lay between the germline ends. The germline V gene has CDR1 LGHDT and CDR2 YNNKEL (reference sequence). Here the CDR3 DNA reads TGTGCCAGCAGCCAAACAGGGTCGTATAGAGCTTTCTTT. This translates into CASSQTGSYRAFF.

This rearrangement joins TRBV6-2 or TRBV6-3 to TRBJ2-1; TRBD2 is a possible D gene (6 bases). Germline V CDR1 and CDR2: MNHEY, SVGEGT. The V and J ends lost 4 bases and 8 bases respectively, with 18 bases between them. This CDR3 comprises 15 residues. The CDR3 here is CASSSPGTLSYEQFF. The DNA of the CDR3 is TGTGCCAGCAGTTCACCCGGGACTCTGAGTTATGAGCAGTTCTTC.

The rearrangement joins TRBV27 to TRBJ1-6; a weak D match, TRBD1 (6 bases). Looked up from germline, CDR1 is MNHEY and CDR2 is SMNVEV (reference sequence). V lost 6 bases and J 7 bases, leaving 19 bases between the germline ends. The CDR3 loop spans 16 amino acids. The CDR3 sequence is CASRLYRVGLNSPLHF. In DNA, the CDR3 is TGTGCCAGCAGACTGTACAGGGTTGGGCTGAATTCACCCCTCCACTTT.

The V gene is TRBV5-6, the J gene TRBJ1-1; D ambiguous. Germline loops: CDR1 SGHDT, CDR2 YYEEEE. Trimming removed 4 bases at V and 2 bases at J, with 15 bases between. The CDR3 is 15 amino acids. This CDR3 reads CASSRDRYRNTEAFF. The CDR3 nucleotides read TGTGCCAGCAGCCGTGACCGTTACCGAAACACTGAAGCTTTCTTT.